The next 20 T cell receptor beta chains were all read from a single sample in a study of OX40 agonist ivuxolimab in advanced cancers. Measured with immunoSEQ multiplex PCR; TCRdb has only the in-frame clones, and not every one. The table lists about 62,000 clones, 88% of them singletons, with about 4.8% in the top ten. Source: CD4+ or CD8+ T cells sorted from blood, taken in a trial of the OX40 agonist ivuxolimab. Source of these receptors: an adult with an advanced solid tumor such as melanoma, head and neck, liver or kidney cancer.

The chain carries TRBV27 and TRBJ2-3; D is undetermined. V was shortened by 6 bases and J by 0 bases, with 1 base between the two germline ends. Germline assignment: CDR1 MNHEY and CDR2 SMNVEV (reference sequence). The CDR3 runs to 11 residues. This CDR3 reads CASRSTDTQYF. The CDR3 DNA follows: TGTGCCAGCAGGAGCACAGATACGCAGTATTTT.

The chain joins TRBV18 to TRBJ1-1, with D uncertain. Trimming cost V 6 bases and J 0 bases, with 8 bases left between them. CDR1 and CDR2 (germline): KGHSH, LQKENI. The CDR3 runs 13 residues. The CDR3 loop reads CASSIQMNTEAFF. CDR3 bases: TGTGCCAGCTCTATACAGATGAACACTGAAGCTTTCTTT.

The rearrangement uses TRBV7-2 and TRBJ2-5; either TRBD1 or TRBD2 may fit D (6 bases each). Germline V gene data show CDR1 as SGHTA and CDR2 as FQGNSA. The CDR3 extends over 16 amino acids. V was clipped by 5 bases and J by 5 bases, with 21 bases between them. CDR3 bases: TGTGCCAGCAGCCCCCTTCGGGTGGGGGGCTTGGAGACCCAGTACTTC. This codes for CASSPLRVGGLETQYF.

The chain carries TRBV28 and TRBJ2-7; tentatively, D is TRBD1 or TRBD2 (5 bases each). Germline lookup yields CDR1 MDHEN and CDR2 SYDVKM. The germline V and J ends were trimmed by 6 bases and 3 bases, with 18 bases remaining between them. CDR3 size: 15 residues. This CDR3 reads CASSQSGGVVYEQYF. For the CDR3, the DNA is TGTGCCAGCAGCCAGAGTGGGGGAGTGGTCTACGAGCAGTACTTC.

Points on this clone: A read error may produce the germline difference seen at one junction end. Here the CDR3 reads CASSYGTVNSEAFF. In nucleotides, the CDR3 is TGTGCCAGCAGTTACGGGACCGTGAACAGTGAAGCTTTCTTT. The chain links TRBV6-5 to TRBJ1-1, with TRBD1 as a possible D gene (5 bases). The CDR3 is made up of 14 amino acids. Per germline, CDR1 MNHEY and CDR2 SVGAGI.

The gene calls are TRBV2 and TRBJ1-5, with D uncertain. Per the germline V gene, CDR1 is SNHLY and CDR2 is FYNNEI. V dropped 8 bases and J dropped 1 base, with 9 bases sitting between them. The CDR3 totals 13 residues. The CDR3 region is CASVAQSNQPQHF. The CDR3 coding sequence is TGTGCCAGCGTCGCCCAGAGCAATCAGCCCCAGCATTTT.

This chain links TRBV7-9 with TRBJ1-1; D remains unclear. Germline lookup yields CDR1 SEHNR and CDR2 FQNEAQ (reference sequence). Trimming shortened V by 2 bases and J by 0 bases, and 7 bases separated the two germline ends. The CDR3 is 14 amino acids. CDR3 in amino acids: CASSLKSLNTEAFF. CDR3 bases: TGTGCCAGCAGCTTAAAATCGCTGAACACTGAAGCTTTCTTT.

The chain uses TRBV13 and TRBJ1-1; D ambiguous. The germline V gene has CDR1 PRHDT and CDR2 FYEKMQ (reference sequence). The CDR3 has 12 amino acids. With 8 bases removed from V and 4 bases from J, the gap between germline ends came to 11 bases. The CDR3 DNA sequence: TGTGCCAGCTCCGTAGAAAGCACTGAAGCTTTCTTT. This gives the protein CASSVESTEAFF.

This clone was counted a single time. This chain connects TRBV7-3 to TRBJ2-2; TRBD2 agrees at 14 bases. With V trimmed by 5 bases and J by 7 bases, 12 bases remained unmatched. This CDR3 contains 18 residues. Germline loops: CDR1 SGHTA, CDR2 FQGTGA. In DNA form, the CDR3 reads TGTGCCAGCAGCCGGACGCCGGGACTAGCGGGAGTTAGCGGGGAGCTGTTTTTT. Translating gives CASSRTPGLAGVSGELFF. Full variable domain (remainder filled in from reference TRBV7-3 and TRBJ2-2): GAGVSQTPSNKVTEKGKYVELRCDPISGHTALYWYRQSLGQGPEFLIYFQGTGAADDSGLPNDRFFAVRPEGSVSTLKIQRTERGDSAVYLCASSRTPGLAGVSGELFFGEGSRLTVL.

CDR3 coding DNA: TGTGCCAGCAGCTTGATCCCCGGGACAGTCGGGACAGATACGCAGTATTTT. Translating gives CASSLIPGTVGTDTQYF. The chain uses TRBV5-5 and TRBJ2-3; 7 bases are shared with TRBD1. Germline trimming cut 1 base from V and 3 bases from J; bases unmatched to any gene: 11. The CDR3 is 17 residues long. Germline V gene data show CDR1 as SGHKS and CDR2 as YYEKEE (reference sequence).

V usage is TRBV18 and J usage is TRBJ1-1; weak D call: TRBD1 (5 bases). The CDR3 covers 16 residues. Trimming took 0 bases from V and 2 from J, leaving 13 bases between them. From germline, CDR1 is KGHSH and CDR2 LQKENI. CDR3 coding DNA: TGTGCCAGCTCACCACCGTGGGGAGGGGAAAACACTGAAGCTTTCTTT. Translated: CASSPPWGGENTEAFF.

The chain joins TRBV7-2 to TRBJ2-5, with 11 bases matching TRBD1. From germline, CDR1 is SGHTA and CDR2 FQGNSA. V lost 4 bases to trimming and J lost 5 bases; unmatched junction nucleotides: 6. This CDR3 region has 15 residues. The CDR3 protein is CASSSWTGGAETQYF. The DNA of the CDR3 is TGTGCCAGCAGCTCTTGGACAGGGGGCGCGGAGACCCAGTACTTC.

The CDR3 DNA is TGTGCCAGCAGCTTAACCTGGTTAGCACACTACGAGCAGTACTTC. Protein sequence: CASSLTWLAHYEQYF. The chain combines TRBV7-2 with TRBJ2-7; unclear D gene. This CDR3 spans 15 amino acids. Germline V gene data show CDR1 as SGHTA and CDR2 as FQGNSA. Trimming removed 2 bases at V and 3 bases at J, with 14 bases between.

V usage is TRBV28 and J usage is TRBJ1-5; D gene ambiguous. Trimming pared 7 bases from V and 4 bases from J, leaving 8 bases between. CDR3 length equals 12 residues. Looked up from germline, CDR1 is MDHEN and CDR2 is SYDVKM. CDR3 in DNA: TGTGCCAGCAAGGAAATTAATCAGCCCCAGCATTTT. It specifies CASKEINQPQHF.

This clone has just one count. V is TRBV7-9 and J is TRBJ2-1, with unresolved D. V was shortened by 8 bases and J by 1 base, with 12 bases between the two germline ends. CDR3 length: 14 amino acids. CDR1 is SEHNR, CDR2 FQNEAQ, per germline (reference sequence). The DNA of the CDR3 is TGTGCCAGCGCACCCTACGGGTCCTACAATGAGCAGTTCTTC. It specifies CASAPYGSYNEQFF.

The chain recombines TRBV7-2 with TRBJ1-1, with D unresolved. This CDR3 has 15 residues. Germline assignment: CDR1 SGHTA and CDR2 FQGNSA. V lost 0 bases and J 0 bases, leaving 8 bases between the germline ends. The DNA for the CDR3 is TGTGCCAGCAGCTTAGCACGCAGCTTGAACACTGAAGCTTTCTTT. This sequence encodes CASSLARSLNTEAFF.

The rearrangement joins TRBV28 to TRBJ1-2; D gene uncertain. V lost 4 bases, J lost 2 bases, and 11 bases lay in between. Germline-derived CDR1 and CDR2 are MDHEN and SYDVKM. The CDR3 is made up of 14 amino acids. The CDR3 coding sequence is TGTGCCAGCAGTTCTCCTCCGGGGAACTATGGCTACACCTTC. This encodes CASSSPPGNYGYTF.

The V and J genes are TRBV7-8 and TRBJ1-6; the match to TRBD1 covers 9 bases. The CDR3 spans 15 residues. Per the germline V gene, CDR1 is SGHVS and CDR2 is FQNEAQ. Trimming cost V 1 base and J 9 bases; bases outside gene matches: 4. The CDR3 DNA reads as TGTGCCAGCAGCTTAGAACAGGGGGCCGGTTCACCCCTCCACTTT. Protein sequence: CASSLEQGAGSPLHF.

The genes are TRBV5-4 and TRBJ2-7, with 11 positions matching TRBD1. The CDR3 extends over 16 amino acids. Germline V CDR1 and CDR2: SGHNT, YYREEE (reference sequence). Germline trimming cut 2 bases from V and 4 bases from J; bases unmatched to any gene: 8. DNA for the CDR3: TGTGCCAGCAGCTTTAGTCTCGGGACAGGGGGTTACGAGCAGTACTTC. This gives the protein CASSFSLGTGGYEQYF.

This rearrangement joins TRBV4-2 to TRBJ1-2, with unresolved D. Germline V gene sequence: CDR1 LGHNA, CDR2 YNFKEQ. Trimming cost V 0 bases and J 13 bases, with 15 bases left between them. This CDR3 region has 13 residues. CDR3 nucleotides: TGTGCCAGCAGCCAAGATCGGGCACCCATTTCCACCTTC. This translates into CASSQDRAPISTF.